This TCR beta chain was profiled in a study of metastatic and nonmetastatic thyroid tumors. Notes on the study in general: Malignant tumors reportedly showed significantly higher TCR beta diversity than benign nodules in both blood and tumor.

The V and J ends lost 0 bases and 7 bases respectively, with 15 bases between them. The germline CDR1 and CDR2 sequences are LGHDT and YNNKEL (reference sequence). The CDR3 runs to 15 residues. This clone was picked up many times. As yet, its antigen is unknown. Thyroid surgery took place with no prior treatment in any patient. MiXCR re-clonotyped the PCR reads for TCRdb. This sample carries roughly 40,000 clones, more than 20% of them seen once, and the ten largest clones take more than 12%. The V call is TRBV3-1, the J call TRBJ2-5, with D perhaps matching TRBD1 (5 bases). The source material was tumor tissue. The sequence derives from a female donor with papillary thyroid cancer or a benign thyroid nodule (not recorded which). Some clones in this sample may be carry-over from other donors' samples. CDR3 bases: TGTGCCAGCAGCCAAGATTTGGGAACAGGCGGGACCCAGTACTTC. As protein: CASSQDLGTGGTQYF.